The 30 T cell receptor beta chains reported below all come from one sample, sequenced in a study of T cell changes during pregnancy in multiple sclerosis. Produced via immunoSEQ multiplex PCR; TCRdb's table is partial and in-frame only. Altogether around 51,000 clones are present, roughly 92% being singletons, with the ten largest covering around 0.58%. Sequencing used CD4+ T cells from peripheral blood mononuclear cells, obtained in the second trimester of pregnancy. The source is a female donor with multiple sclerosis, enrolled in a pregnancy study.

This chain uses TRBV7-9 with TRBJ1-4; unclear D gene. There are 15 residues in the CDR3. Trimming took 5 bases from V and 0 from J, leaving 10 bases between them. The germline gives CDR1 SEHNR, CDR2 FQNEAQ (reference sequence). CDR3 sequence reads: CASSVPGATNEKLFF. The DNA of the CDR3 is TGTGCCAGCAGCGTTCCGGGAGCAACTAATGAAAAACTGTTTTTT.

The chain carries TRBV7-2 and TRBJ1-1, with D possibly TRBD1 on 6 matching bases. The CDR3 is 15 residues long. CDR1 SGHTA and CDR2 FQGNSA come from the germline V gene. V gave up 3 bases and J gave up 0 bases, with 11 bases separating them. In nucleotides, the CDR3 is TGTGCCAGCAGCTTGACCGGGACACTGAACACTGAAGCTTTCTTT. It yields the protein CASSLTGTLNTEAFF.

This chain connects TRBV11-2 to TRBJ1-1, with D hard to call. CDR1 and CDR2 from the germline V gene are SGHAT and FQNNGV. This CDR3 is 12 amino acids long. V dropped 5 bases and J dropped 6 bases, with 10 bases sitting between them. CDR3 amino acids: CASSPGGPEAFF. DNA of the CDR3: TGTGCCAGCAGCCCCGGAGGCCCTGAAGCTTTCTTT.

The V and J genes are TRBV7-9 and TRBJ1-2; 11 nucleotides line up with TRBD1. There are 14 residues in the CDR3. Germline CDR1 is SEHNR and CDR2 is FQNEAQ (reference sequence). Germline trimming cut 1 base from V and 8 bases from J; bases unmatched to any gene: 3. In DNA, the CDR3 is TGTGCCAGCAGCTTAGGGGGACAGGGGGAAGGCTACACCTTC. Translation: CASSLGGQGEGYTF.

The chain has TRBV5-1 and TRBJ1-6; 7 bases are a match to TRBD1. V lost 6 bases, J lost 7 bases, and 7 bases stayed unmatched. The CDR3 runs to 14 residues. The germline V gene has CDR1 SGHRS and CDR2 YFSETQ. CDR3 sequence: CASMRGLGNSPLHF. The CDR3, as DNA: TGCGCCAGCATGAGGGGGCTGGGCAATTCACCCCTCCACTTT.

This rearrangement joins TRBV7-2 to TRBJ1-5; no clear D gene. Germline V gene data show CDR1 as SGHTA and CDR2 as FQGNSA. V was clipped by 4 bases and J by 3 bases, with 10 bases between them. The CDR3 sequence is 14 residues long. CDR3: CASSSPGNNQPQHF. The CDR3 bases are TGTGCCAGCAGCTCGCCGGGAAACAATCAGCCCCAGCATTTT.

The chain uses TRBV9 and TRBJ2-6; perhaps TRBD1 as D (6 bases). Germline lookup yields CDR1 SGDLS and CDR2 YYNGEE. This CDR3 contains 19 residues. The V end was cut by 1 base, the J end by 0 bases, with 17 bases between. The CDR3 sequence is CASSVRGSRGNSGANVLTF. Here the CDR3 DNA reads TGTGCCAGCAGCGTAAGGGGGAGCAGGGGCAACTCTGGGGCCAACGTCCTGACTTTC.

The chain carries TRBV9 and TRBJ1-6; maybe TRBD1 (6 bases). In germline, CDR1 is SGDLS, CDR2 YYNGEE. There are 15 residues in the CDR3. V was shortened by 0 bases and J by 8 bases, with 12 bases between the two germline ends. The CDR3 protein is CASSVAGVVDSPLHF. CDR3 in DNA: TGTGCCAGCAGCGTAGCAGGGGTTGTGGATTCACCCCTCCACTTT.

The J gene is TRBJ1-6, the V gene TRBV2, with 8 bases identical to TRBD1. V gave up 11 bases and J gave up 7 bases; unmatched junction bases: 10. This CDR3 comprises 14 residues. CDR1 is SNHLY and CDR2 is FYNNEI in the germline V gene. The CDR3: CAGGMGTGNSPLHF. Here the CDR3 DNA reads TGTGCCGGGGGAATGGGGACAGGCAATTCACCCCTCCACTTT.

The CDR3 sequence: CASSPALNLGYTF. In nucleotides, the CDR3 is TGTGCCAGCTCACCGGCCTTGAACCTTGGCTACACCTTC. The chain uses TRBV18 and TRBJ1-2; D is unresolved. In germline, CDR1 is KGHSH, CDR2 LQKENI. The V gene lost 3 bases and the J gene lost 7 bases, with 12 bases spanning the gap. This CDR3 comprises 13 residues.

The rearrangement uses TRBV10-2 and TRBJ2-7; 11 bases are shared with TRBD1. With V trimmed by 3 bases and J by 5 bases, 6 bases remained unmatched. The CDR3 is 15 residues long. Per the germline V gene, CDR1 is WSHSY and CDR2 is SAAADI. For the CDR3, the DNA is TGCGCCAGCAGTGATGAGGGACAGGGGGGCCACGAGCAGTACTTC. It specifies CASSDEGQGGHEQYF.

The chain joins TRBV27 to TRBJ1-5, with D unclear. The CDR3 extends over 13 amino acids. Trimming took 3 bases from V and 1 from J, leaving 4 bases between them. Per the germline V gene, CDR1 is MNHEY and CDR2 is SMNVEV (reference sequence). The CDR3 protein is CASSFVSNQPQHF. As DNA, the CDR3 is TGTGCCAGCAGTTTCGTAAGCAATCAGCCCCAGCATTTT.

The CDR3 loop reads CASSFTSGVETQYF. The CDR3 nucleotides read TGTGCCAGCAGTTTTACTAGCGGGGTCGAGACCCAGTACTTC. The chain has TRBV13 and TRBJ2-5, with TRBD2 identical over 10 bases. From germline, CDR1 is PRHDT and CDR2 FYEKMQ (reference sequence). CDR3 length: 14 amino acids. V shed 6 bases, J shed 5 bases, and the junction held 6 bases outside the gene matches.

The rearrangement joins TRBV19 to TRBJ2-7, with TRBD1 matching 7 bases. V was pared by 3 bases and J by 2 bases, with 1 base of the junction left unmatched. The CDR3 runs 13 residues. The germline gives CDR1 LNHDA, CDR2 SQIVND (reference sequence). The CDR3, as DNA: TGTGCCAGTAGTATGACAGGGCCCTACGAGCAGTACTTC. Protein: CASSMTGPYEQYF.

The chain couples TRBV5-6 to TRBJ2-3; D gene ambiguous. The germline gives CDR1 SGHDT, CDR2 YYEEEE. The CDR3 length is 15 residues. V was clipped by 0 bases and J by 0 bases, with 8 bases between them. CDR3 protein: CASSLDSLSTDTQYF. The CDR3, as DNA: TGTGCCAGCAGCTTGGACAGCCTTAGCACAGATACGCAGTATTTT.

The V gene is TRBV4-3, the J gene TRBJ2-1, with 8 bases that match TRBD1. With V trimmed by 5 bases and J by 6 bases, 9 bases remained unmatched. This CDR3 has 15 amino acids. Per germline, CDR1 LGHNA and CDR2 YSLEER. The CDR3 sequence is CASSSNQGAINEQFF. In DNA, the CDR3 is TGCGCCAGCAGCTCCAACCAGGGGGCCATCAATGAGCAGTTCTTC.

The chain is built from TRBV18 and TRBJ1-2; 8 bases fit TRBD1. The CDR3 is made up of 15 amino acids. The ends lost 1 base at V and 4 bases at J; junction bases unmatched: 5. Germline V lookup: CDR1 KGHSH, CDR2 LQKENI. The CDR3 DNA reads as TGTGCCAGCTCACCACGGGGACAGGAGGTCTATGGCTACACCTTC. It translates to CASSPRGQEVYGYTF.

The gene calls are TRBV10-3 and TRBJ1-1, with 7 bases identical to TRBD1. The trim removed 5 bases at V and 0 bases at J, leaving 3 bases unmatched. The CDR3 has 14 residues. Germline V gene sequence: CDR1 ENHRY, CDR2 SYGVKD. DNA for the CDR3: TGTGCCATCAGTACAGGGGTCTTGAACACTGAAGCTTTCTTT. Amino acids: CAISTGVLNTEAFF.

V and J are TRBV5-3 and TRBJ1-2; 9 bases fit TRBD1. TRBV5-3 is an ORF for which the function is uncertain. CDR3 length equals 17 residues. With 4 bases clipped from V and 4 bases from J, the junction kept 14 bases outside the gene matches. In nucleotides, the CDR3 is TGTGCCAGAAGCACGGGGACAGGGTGCCGGGTTAGCTATGGCTACACCTTC. It is translated as CARSTGTGCRVSYGYTF.

V usage is TRBV5-1 and J usage is TRBJ1-1, with unresolved D. The CDR3 contains 15 residues. V dropped 0 bases and J dropped 3 bases, with 12 bases sitting between them. CDR1 SGHRS and CDR2 YFSETQ come from the germline V gene. The CDR3 DNA is TGCGCCAGCAGCTTGGGTGCCCCGACATACACTGAAGCTTTCTTT. It codes for CASSLGAPTYTEAFF.

This clone was detected only once. V usage is TRBV7-9 and J usage is TRBJ1-1; D is ambiguous. This CDR3 is 12 amino acids long. Trimming took 3 bases from V and 1 from J, leaving 3 bases between them. Germline V gives CDR1 SEHNR, CDR2 FQNEAQ (reference sequence). This chain's CDR3 is CASSFRNTEAFF. CDR3 nucleotides: TGTGCCAGCAGCTTCAGGAACACTGAAGCTTTCTTT.

This sequence joins TRBV27 and TRBJ1-5; maybe TRBD1 (5 bases). The CDR3 totals 14 residues. The V end was cut by 1 base, the J end by 4 bases, with 8 bases between. Germline V gene sequence: CDR1 MNHEY, CDR2 SMNVEV (reference sequence). The CDR3 loop is CASSLFTGNQPQHF. CDR3 in DNA: TGTGCCAGCAGTTTATTTACAGGTAATCAGCCCCAGCATTTT.

The genes are TRBV7-2 and TRBJ2-5, with D perhaps TRBD2 (5 bases). The length of the CDR3 is 15 residues. V was cut by 4 bases and J by 4 bases, with 16 bases left in between. Germline-derived CDR1 and CDR2 are SGHTA and FQGNSA. CDR3 bases: TGTGCCAGCAGCTACGACCTCCTTGGAGGAGAGACCCAGTACTTC. It yields the protein CASSYDLLGGETQYF.

This chain connects TRBV29-1 to TRBJ2-5; the match to TRBD1 covers 8 bases. Germline V gives CDR1 SQVTM, CDR2 ANQGSEA. J lost 3 bases, V lost 6 bases, and 9 bases had no gene match. The CDR3 is 14 amino acids. The CDR3: CSVFDTGGEETQYF. DNA for the CDR3: TGCAGCGTCTTCGATACAGGGGGAGAAGAGACCCAGTACTTC.

This chain joins TRBV5-1 and TRBJ1-4; D not certain. This CDR3 region has 15 residues. Per germline, CDR1 SGHRS and CDR2 YFSETQ. Trimming removed 5 bases from V and 3 bases from J, with 14 bases in between. CDR3 bases: TGCGCCAGCAGACCCACCGGGGATCCTAATGAAAAACTGTTTTTT. This sequence encodes CASRPTGDPNEKLFF.

The rearrangement joins TRBV6-1 to TRBJ1-6; 8 bases are shared with TRBD1. The CDR3 has 11 amino acids. V lost 6 bases and J lost 15; bases outside the gene matches: 4. Germline V gene data show CDR1 as MNHNS and CDR2 as SASEGT. CDR3 DNA: TGTGCCAGCAGGGGGGACAGGCTCCTCCACTTT. Protein sequence: CASRGDRLLHF.

The gene calls are TRBV30 and TRBJ2-2; no clear D. V lost 0 bases to trimming and J lost 4 bases, with 18 bases between them. The CDR3 length is 17 residues. Germline V gene data show CDR1 as GTSNPN and CDR2 as SVGIG (reference sequence). CDR3 sequence reads: CAWSVKGVYRVTGELFF. The DNA for the CDR3 is TGTGCCTGGAGTGTAAAAGGCGTCTATCGGGTCACCGGGGAGCTGTTTTTT.

The chain has TRBV18 and TRBJ2-1; D unclear. V was trimmed by 4 bases and J by 1 base, leaving 8 bases between them. The CDR3 is made up of 14 amino acids. Germline CDR1 KGHSH, CDR2 LQKENI. The DNA for the CDR3 is TGTGCCAGCTCACGCGTCATTTCCTACAATGAGCAGTTCTTC. It yields the protein CASSRVISYNEQFF.

The chain carries TRBV7-2 and TRBJ2-3; TRBD2 might be the D (6 bases). The germline gives CDR1 SGHTA, CDR2 FQGNSA. The CDR3 is made up of 14 amino acids. V was trimmed by 5 bases and J by 6 bases, leaving 15 bases between them. CDR3 bases: TGTGCCAGCAGCCCTGACGGGAGCGCCGATACGCAGTATTTT. Its translation is CASSPDGSADTQYF.

V and J are TRBV29-1 and TRBJ2-2, with D perhaps matching TRBD2 (7 bases). CDR1 and CDR2 from the germline V gene are SQVTM and ANQGSEA. Trimming took 4 bases from V and 4 from J, leaving 16 bases between them. CDR3 size: 15 residues. In nucleotides, the CDR3 is TGCAGCGTTGGAATGGCGGGGGCCGGCACCGGGGAGCTGTTTTTT. Translation gives CSVGMAGAGTGELFF.